The T cell receptor (beta chain) described here comes from a study of neurological immune-mediated disorders (dated by TCRdb to the late 2010s). In the study overall: Using UMI-based sequencing, the study compared peripheral blood TCR-beta repertoires from patients with HTLV-I-associated myelopathy (HAM/TSP), patients with multiple sclerosis, and healthy controls. The cohort comprised roughly 69 subjects: 14 HAM/TSP patients, around 34 multiple sclerosis patients and about 20 healthy controls. Alongside PBMC samples, the set of some 97 TCR-beta libraries contained longitudinal samples, technical triplicates, and paired CD4+ and CD8+ T-cell subsets that had been sorted. What the authors observed across the whole study: TCR clonal expansion was highest in HAM/TSP patients and lowest in MS patients, with MS patients falling below even healthy controls. Across subjects, expanded clones never shared an identical CDR3 amino acid sequence, which suggests that the TCR-beta repertoires in every group were private.

At least ten counts were recorded for this clonotype. The clone's antigen remains unknown. Per-nucleotide qualities are absent, and no much larger clonotype sits a single base away. cDNA was synthesized by template-switch 5'RACE using a primer carrying a 10-nucleotide random unique molecular identifier by which each TCR transcript was tagged. Over 170 million TCR-beta sequences, covering 15-18 subjects, were produced in each sequencing run. Total RNA was extracted with the RNeasy kit. TCR-beta VDJ regions were amplified with primers for the TCR constant region and the 5'RACE anchor, using the KAPA Real-time Library Amplification kit. Sample indexes and Illumina adaptors were added in a first PCR, and a second PCR then increased library yield. After Ampure bead purification, the roughly 650 bp TCR product was size-selected on a 2% E-gel SizeSelection system. Before pooling, library quality was checked on a Bioanalyzer, concentration was measured with Qubit, and libraries were quantified with the Kapa Library Quantification kit. Paired-end 2 x 150 bp sequencing of the libraries was performed on an Illumina HiSeq 2500. To increase sequence diversity, about 23-30% phiX was spiked into each library pool. The paper's data handling went like this. Quality-filtered reads were processed with the UMI-based MiGEC pipeline, which removed over 75% of raw TCR sequences during error correction. IMGT germline references were used for aligning VDJ genes, and each clonotype was defined as a unique CDR3 amino acid sequence together with its V-J genes. VDJtools evaluated clonal expansion, Shannon diversity and CDR3 relatedness (CalcPairwiseDistances, ClusterSamples); CLCbio workbench built phylogenetic trees. Expanded clones were defined as having at least 8 unique UMIs, based on coefficient-of-variation modelling across technical triplicates. TCRdb cleaned the public reads at Q25 with fastp, built clones with MiXCR and kept in-frame beta chains. Here each entry gathers all rows of one CDR3 protein and keeps the most common genes and DNA. The V and J calls come from TCRdb's annotation, not from the publication. The sample has 25,000 to 35,000 distinct CDR3 sequences on record, around 14% of them singletons. 27% of the sample lies in the top ten.

Blood bank volunteers in Maryland, USA served as the healthy controls. Unsorted PBMC libraries were generated from 2 million PBMCs stored in RNAlater at -80 °C until RNA extraction. Peripheral blood was subjected to Ficoll-Hypaque density gradient centrifugation to isolate PBMCs, which were then cryopreserved in liquid nitrogen. Trimming at the junction amounts to 1 base on V and 5 bases on J, and the germline ends lie 13 bases apart. For CDR1 and CDR2, the germline V gene lists SGHRS and YFSETQ. The CDR3 goes from the cysteine to the phenylalanine over 16 residues. The retained sequence is limited to the CDR3, 48 bases, with the frame set at the first base.

This receptor was obtained from a man between 65 and 85 years old in good health. The sequence is built from TRBV5-1 and TRBJ1-6; TRBD1 is a weak D gene call, 5 bases matching. Source material: PBMCs. The sequenced DNA is TGCGCCAGCAGCTTGTTTGGCAGGGTTGATAATTCACCCCTCCACTTT. Translated, this is CASSLFGRVDNSPLHF.